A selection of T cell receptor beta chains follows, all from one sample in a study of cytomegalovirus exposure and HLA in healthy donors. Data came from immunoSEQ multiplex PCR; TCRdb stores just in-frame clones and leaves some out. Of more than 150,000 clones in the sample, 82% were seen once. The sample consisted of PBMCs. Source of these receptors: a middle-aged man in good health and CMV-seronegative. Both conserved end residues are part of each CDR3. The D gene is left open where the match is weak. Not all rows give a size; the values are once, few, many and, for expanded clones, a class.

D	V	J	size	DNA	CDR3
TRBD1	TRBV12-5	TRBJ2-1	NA	TGTGCTAGTGGTTTGACGACAGGGGGCTCGAATGAGCAGTTCTTC	CASGLTTGGSNEQFF
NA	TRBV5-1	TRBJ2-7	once	TGCGCCAGCAAGGTCACCGGGAGCTCCTACGAGCAGTACTTC	CASKVTGSSYEQYF
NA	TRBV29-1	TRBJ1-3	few	TGCAGCGTTGAAGACGAGGGAAACACCATATATTTT	CSVEDEGNTIYF
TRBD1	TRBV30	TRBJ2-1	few	TGTGCCTGGAGTATTCGGACAGGGGTATACAATGAGCAGTTCTTC	CAWSIRTGVYNEQFF
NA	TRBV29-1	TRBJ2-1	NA	TGCAGCGTTGAAGGTGGCTACAGGACCGAGCAGTTCTTC	CSVEGGYRTEQFF
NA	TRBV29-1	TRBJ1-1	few	TGCAGCGGCCAGGGACTTGGCACTGAAGCTTTCTTT	CSGQGLGTEAFF
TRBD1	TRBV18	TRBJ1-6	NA	TGTGCCAGCTCACCCGACAGGGCTAATTCACCCCTCCACTTT	CASSPDRANSPLHF
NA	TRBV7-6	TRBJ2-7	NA	TGTGCCAGCAGCTTAGGGACAGTCTCCGAGCAGTACTTC	CASSLGTVSEQYF
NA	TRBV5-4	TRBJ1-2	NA	TGTGCCAGCAGCTTGGTTGGGAGACAGGCTAACTATGGCTACACCTTC	CASSLVGRQANYGYTF
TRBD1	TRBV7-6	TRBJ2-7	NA	TGTGCCAGCAGCTTAGCCCCGGGACAGGGGTTCGAGCAGTACTTC	CASSLAPGQGFEQYF
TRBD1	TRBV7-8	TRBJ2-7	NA	TGTGCCAGCAGCTTGTCCCGGGACAGGGGTTACGAGCAGTACTTC	CASSLSRDRGYEQYF
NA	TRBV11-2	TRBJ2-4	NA	TGTGCCAGCGAAGGGGGAAATAACATTCAGTACTTC	CASEGGNNIQYF
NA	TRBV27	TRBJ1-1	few	TGTGCCAGCAGCCCCGGAAACAGGGAGCCTGAAGCTTTCTTT	CASSPGNREPEAFF
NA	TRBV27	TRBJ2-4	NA	TGTGCCAGCGCAAGGACAGCTTTAGCCAAAAACATTCAGTACTTC	CASARTALAKNIQYF
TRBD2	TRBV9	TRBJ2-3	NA	TGTGCCAGCAGCGTAAATCTAGCGGGGGAGCAGGTGGATACGCAGTATTTT	CASSVNLAGEQVDTQYF
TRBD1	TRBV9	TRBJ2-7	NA	TGTGCCAGCAGCGCCGGGACAGCTCCTTACTACGAGCAGTACTTC	CASSAGTAPYYEQYF
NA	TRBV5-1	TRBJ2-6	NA	TGCGCCAGCAGCGCCCGAGGGGGTACGAGGGGGGCCAACGTCCTGACTTTC	CASSARGGTRGANVLTF
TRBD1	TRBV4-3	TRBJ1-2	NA	TGCGCCAGCAGCCTCCAAGCAGCACGCTTCGGACAGGGGAGCGCTAACTATGGCTACACCTTC	CASSLQAARFGQGSANYGYTF
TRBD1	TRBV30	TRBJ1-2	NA	TGTGCCTGGAGTCAGGGGGATTATGGCTACACCTTC	CAWSQGDYGYTF
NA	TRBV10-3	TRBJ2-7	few	TGTGCCATCAGTGACAACTACGAGCAGTACTTC	CAISDNYEQYF
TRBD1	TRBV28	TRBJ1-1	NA	TGTGCCAGCAGTTTGCTGACAGGGGGATTCACTGAAGCTTTCTTT	CASSLLTGGFTEAFF
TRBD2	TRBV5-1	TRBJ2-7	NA	TGCGCCAGCAGCCAGACTAGCGGGGGACCTTACGAGCAGTACTTC	CASSQTSGGPYEQYF
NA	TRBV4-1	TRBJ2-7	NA	TGCGCCAGCAGCCAAGTCTCTAGCACCCCTTACGAGCAGTACTTC	CASSQVSSTPYEQYF
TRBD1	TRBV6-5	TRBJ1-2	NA	TGTGCCAGCAGTTTCGGCCGGGACAGGGGTGGCTACACCTTC	CASSFGRDRGGYTF
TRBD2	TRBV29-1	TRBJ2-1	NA	TGCAGCGACCTGACTAGCGACGGGGATGAGCAGTTCTTC	CSDLTSDGDEQFF
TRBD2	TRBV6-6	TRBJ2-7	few	TGTGCCAGCAGTTACTCGGCGGGGGGTCTCAACGAGCAGTACTTC	CASSYSAGGLNEQYF
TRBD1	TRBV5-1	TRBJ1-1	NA	TGCGCCAGCAGCTTGGGGGACAGGAGCACTGAAGCTTTCTTT	CASSLGDRSTEAFF
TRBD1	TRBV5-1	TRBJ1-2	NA	TGCGCCAGCAGCCCGGGGACAGGGGGGGACTACTATGGCTACACCTTC	CASSPGTGGDYYGYTF
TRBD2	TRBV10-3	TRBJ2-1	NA	TGTGCCATCTCTCCAGCGGGGGGCTATGAGCAGTTCTTC	CAISPAGGYEQFF
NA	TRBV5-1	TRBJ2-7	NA	TGCGCCAGCAGCGGGGGGGGGCTAGGCTACGAGCAGTACTTC	CASSGGGLGYEQYF
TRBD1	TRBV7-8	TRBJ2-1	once	TGTGCCAGCAGCCCAAGACAGGGGGCCCACAATGAGCAGTTCTTC	CASSPRQGAHNEQFF
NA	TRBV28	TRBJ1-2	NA	TGTGCCAGCAGTTTAGAGAGCAGGCATCGGGGCTACACCTTC	CASSLESRHRGYTF
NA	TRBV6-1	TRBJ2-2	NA	TGTGCCAGCAGTCCCGGGACAAACACCGGGGAGCTGTTTTTT	CASSPGTNTGELFF
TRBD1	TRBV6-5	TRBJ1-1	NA	TGTGCCAGCAGTGTTAGGACAGGGAGGAACACTGAAGCTTTCTTT	CASSVRTGRNTEAFF